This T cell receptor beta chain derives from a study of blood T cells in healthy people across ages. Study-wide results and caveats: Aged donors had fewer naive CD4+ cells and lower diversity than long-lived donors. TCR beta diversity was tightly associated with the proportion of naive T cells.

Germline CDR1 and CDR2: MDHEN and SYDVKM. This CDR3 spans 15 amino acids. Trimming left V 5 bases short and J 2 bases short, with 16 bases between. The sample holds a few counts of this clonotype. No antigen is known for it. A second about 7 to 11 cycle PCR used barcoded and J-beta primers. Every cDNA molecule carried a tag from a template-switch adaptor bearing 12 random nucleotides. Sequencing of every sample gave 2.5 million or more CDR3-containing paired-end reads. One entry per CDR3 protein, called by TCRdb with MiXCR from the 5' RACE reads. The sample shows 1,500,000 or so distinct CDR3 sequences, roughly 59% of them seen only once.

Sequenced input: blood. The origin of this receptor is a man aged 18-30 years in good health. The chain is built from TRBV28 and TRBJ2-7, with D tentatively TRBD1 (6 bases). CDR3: CASSPLGTHAYEQYF. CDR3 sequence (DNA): TGTGCCAGCAGTCCGCTGGGGACACATGCCTACGAGCAGTACTTC.